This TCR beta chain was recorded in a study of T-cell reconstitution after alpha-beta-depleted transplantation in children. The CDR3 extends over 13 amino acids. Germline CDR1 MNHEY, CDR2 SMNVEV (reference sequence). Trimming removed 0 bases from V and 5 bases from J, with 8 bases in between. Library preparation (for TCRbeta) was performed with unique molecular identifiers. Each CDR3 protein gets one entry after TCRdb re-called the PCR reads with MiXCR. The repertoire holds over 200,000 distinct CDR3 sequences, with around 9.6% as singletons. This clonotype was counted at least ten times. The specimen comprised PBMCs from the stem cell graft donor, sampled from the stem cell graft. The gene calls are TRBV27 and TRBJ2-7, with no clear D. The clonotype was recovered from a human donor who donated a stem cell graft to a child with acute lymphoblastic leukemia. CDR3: CASSLSRRNEQYF. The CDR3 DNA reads TGTGCCAGCAGTTTATCGAGAAGAAACGAGCAGTACTTC.